Presented here are 8 T cell receptor beta chains from one specimen sequenced in a study of shared clonotypes between healthy human individuals. TCRdb's copy holds only in-frame clones and misses some; the assay was immunoSEQ multiplex PCR. The sample shows roughly 450,000 clones, around 79% of them seen only once. The sample taken for sequencing was PBMCs. These receptor sequences come from a woman between 35 and 50 years old in good health. Some clones in this sample may be carry-over from other donors' samples.

The CDR3 coding sequence is TGTGCCAGCAGCTTATTGGGGGGTTTTGGAAACACCATATATTTT. Amino acids: CASSLLGGFGNTIYF. The chain combines TRBV7-2 with TRBJ1-3; the D gene is possibly TRBD1 (5 bases). Between the trimmed V and J ends, which lost 2 bases and 3 bases, there was a span of 11 bases. CDR1 and CDR2 (germline): SGHTA, FQGNSA. The CDR3 consists of 15 residues. Full variable domain (missing parts from reference TRBV7-2 and TRBJ1-3): GAGVSQSPSNKVTEKGKDVELRCDPISGHTALYWYRQSLGQGLEFLIYFQGNSAPDKSGLPSDRFSAERTGGSVSTLTIQRTQQEDSAVYLCASSLLGGFGNTIYFGEGSWLTVV.

The chain is built from TRBV30 and TRBJ1-2, with D uncertain. Germline CDR1 and CDR2: GTSNPN and SVGIG (reference sequence). Trimming took 4 bases from V and 1 from J, leaving 13 bases between them. The CDR3 covers 14 residues. DNA for the CDR3: TGTGCCTGGAAGCCTTTCAGGAATAACTATGGCTACACCTTC. Amino acid sequence: CAWKPFRNNYGYTF.

The genes are TRBV2 and TRBJ2-2; TRBD1 agrees at 9 bases. Unmatched junction bases numbered 9, after V lost 7 bases and J lost 6 bases. Looked up from germline, CDR1 is SNHLY and CDR2 is FYNNEI. The CDR3 consists of 15 residues. The CDR3 DNA follows: TGTGCCAGCAATGACCGGGACAGGGCATCCGGGGAGCTGTTTTTT. Residues: CASNDRDRASGELFF.

This sequence joins TRBV7-6 and TRBJ2-5, with D perhaps matching TRBD1 (5 bases). Deletions cut 5 bases from V and 1 base from J, with 11 bases between. Per germline, CDR1 SGHVS and CDR2 FNYEAQ. This CDR3 has 14 amino acids. CDR3 loop: CASSPPGIQETQYF. Here the CDR3 DNA reads TGTGCCAGCAGCCCGCCAGGGATCCAAGAGACCCAGTACTTC.

This rearrangement joins TRBV10-3 to TRBJ2-1; no clear D. Deletions cut 5 bases from V and 0 bases from J, with 5 bases between. Germline loops: CDR1 ENHRY, CDR2 SYGVKD. CDR3 length equals 13 residues. CDR3 nucleotides: TGTGCCATCAGTCTAGGCTCCTACAATGAGCAGTTCTTC. It codes for CAISLGSYNEQFF.

This chain uses TRBV7-2 with TRBJ2-3; 14 bases fit TRBD2. The CDR3 has 15 residues. Unmatched junction bases numbered 6, after V lost 5 bases and J lost 8 bases. Germline V gene lookup returns CDR1 SGHTA and CDR2 FQGNSA. The CDR3 sequence is CASSQGLAGVATQYF. DNA for the CDR3: TGTGCCAGCAGCCAGGGACTAGCGGGAGTGGCTACGCAGTATTTT.

This clone showed up just a few times. The V gene is TRBV19, the J gene TRBJ2-7; no clear D gene. Germline-derived CDR1 and CDR2 are LNHDA and SQIVND (reference sequence). V dropped 2 bases and J dropped 1 base, with 9 bases sitting between them. The CDR3 runs to 14 residues. In DNA form, the CDR3 reads TGTGCCAGTAGTATAAGGGCAGGATCCTACGAGCAGTACTTC. Protein product: CASSIRAGSYEQYF.

This clone showed up just once. This chain uses TRBV5-4 with TRBJ2-7, with a possible D match to TRBD1 (7 bases). Trimming stripped 3 bases from V and 9 bases from J, with 13 bases between. Germline assignment: CDR1 SGHNT and CDR2 YYREEE (reference sequence). The CDR3 has 12 residues. In DNA form, the CDR3 reads TGTGCCAGCAGCTCAACAGGGGAGGTGCAGTACTTC. It yields the protein CASSSTGEVQYF.